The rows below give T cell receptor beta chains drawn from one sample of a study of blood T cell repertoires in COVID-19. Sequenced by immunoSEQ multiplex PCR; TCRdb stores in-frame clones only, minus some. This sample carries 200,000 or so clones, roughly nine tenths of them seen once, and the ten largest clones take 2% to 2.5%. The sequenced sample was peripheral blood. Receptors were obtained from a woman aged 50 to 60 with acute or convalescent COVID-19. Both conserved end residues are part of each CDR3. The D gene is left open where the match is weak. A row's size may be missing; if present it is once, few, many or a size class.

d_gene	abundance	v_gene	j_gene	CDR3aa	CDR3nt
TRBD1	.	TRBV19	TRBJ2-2	CASSRGQVATGELFF	TGTGCCAGTTCCCGTGGACAGGTGGCCACCGGGGAGCTGTTTTTT
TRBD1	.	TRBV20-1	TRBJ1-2	CSASQDRGVYTF	TGCAGTGCTAGTCAGGACAGGGGCGTCTACACCTTC
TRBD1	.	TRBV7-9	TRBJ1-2	CASSLAVGGGYGYTF	TGTGCCAGCAGCTTAGCCGTAGGGGGCGGCTATGGCTACACCTTC
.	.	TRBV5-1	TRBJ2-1	CASSLDGGNNNEQFF	TGCGCCAGCAGCTTGGATGGCGGGAATAACAATGAGCAGTTCTTC
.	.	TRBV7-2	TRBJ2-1	CASRRGSYNEQFF	TGTGCCTCTCGGAGGGGCTCCTACAATGAGCAGTTCTTC
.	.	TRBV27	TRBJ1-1	CASSFEGGTEAFF	TGTGCCAGCAGTTTCGAGGGAGGAACTGAAGCTTTCTTT
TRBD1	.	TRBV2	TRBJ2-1	CASSASGTGYNEQFF	TGTGCCAGCAGTGCCTCCGGGACAGGATACAATGAGCAGTTCTTC
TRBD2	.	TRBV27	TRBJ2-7	CASGRLAGWNEQYF	TGTGCCAGCGGAAGACTAGCCGGTTGGAACGAGCAGTACTTC
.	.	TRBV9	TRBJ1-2	CASSAKGDYGYTF	TGTGCCAGCAGCGCCAAGGGGGACTATGGCTACACCTTC
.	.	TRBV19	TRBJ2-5	CASRGAGETQYF	TGTGCCAGTAGGGGGGCTGGGGAGACCCAGTACTTC
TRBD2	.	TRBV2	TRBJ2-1	CASGWGGDEQFF	TGTGCCAGCGGGTGGGGGGGAGATGAGCAGTTCTTC
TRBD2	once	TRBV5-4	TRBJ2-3	CASSASGAGDTQYF	TGTGCCAGCAGCGCGAGCGGGGCGGGAGATACGCAGTATTTT
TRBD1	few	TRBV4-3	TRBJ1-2	CASSLDRGTYGYTF	TGCGCCAGCAGCCTCGACAGGGGGACCTATGGCTACACCTTC